The 20 T cell receptor beta chains in this list originate from one sample, sequenced in a study of shared clonotypes between healthy human individuals. Assay: immunoSEQ multiplex PCR; the TCRdb copy retains only in-frame clones and omits some. The sample carries hundreds of thousands of clones, 95% to 97% recorded once. Naive CD8 isolation took CD45RO-negative cells positively selected for CCR7 and excluded terminally differentiated effector memory CD45RA+ cells. The material sequenced was naive CD8+ T cells sorted from blood. These receptors originate from a woman aged 25 to 39 in good health.

This chain joins TRBV11-3 and TRBJ2-5; 10 nucleotides line up with TRBD1. This CDR3 is 15 amino acids long. CDR1 is SGHNT and CDR2 is YENEEA in the germline V gene. V was pared by 4 bases and J by 2 bases, with 4 bases of the junction left unmatched. The CDR3 nucleotides are TGTGCCAGCAGCTGGGGACAGGGGTGGCAAGAGACCCAGTACTTC. Amino acid sequence: CASSWGQGWQETQYF.

The rearrangement joins TRBV11-3 to TRBJ2-1; 10 bases match TRBD1. The trim removed 5 bases at V and 6 bases at J, leaving 7 bases unmatched. Germline CDR1 is SGHNT and CDR2 is YENEEA. CDR3 length: 15 residues. The CDR3 reads CASSIRTGGLNEQFF. The CDR3 coding sequence is TGTGCCAGCAGCATCCGGACAGGGGGACTCAATGAGCAGTTCTTC.

V gene TRBV6-5 combines with J gene TRBJ2-3; TRBD2 aligns across 10 bases. CDR3 size: 15 residues. V trimming: 6 bases; J trimming: 3 bases; junction bases outside the gene matches: 6. Germline lookup yields CDR1 MNHEY and CDR2 SVGAGI. The CDR3 is CASSPSGRGTDTQYF. The CDR3 DNA reads TGTGCCAGCAGCCCTAGCGGGAGAGGAACAGATACGCAGTATTTT.

On this clone itself: Other DNA sequences within the sample encode an identical CDR3. The chain employs TRBV4-1 and TRBJ2-3; D remains ambiguous. There are 12 residues in the CDR3. Germline lookup yields CDR1 MGHRA and CDR2 YSYEKL. V lost 3 bases and J 0 bases, leaving 1 base between the germline ends. Here the CDR3 reads CASSHSTDTQYF. The CDR3 nucleotides read TGCGCCAGCAGCCACAGCACAGATACGCAGTATTTT.

This rearrangement joins TRBV13 to TRBJ2-7; 7 bases are a match to TRBD2. Trimming took 6 bases from V and 4 from J; bases not matched to a gene: 3. The CDR3 loop spans 12 amino acids. Germline V gene lookup returns CDR1 PRHDT and CDR2 FYEKMQ (reference sequence). CDR3 sequence (DNA): TGTGCCAGCAGTCTAGCGGAATACGAGCAGTACTTC. This codes for CASSLAEYEQYF.

This chain connects TRBV5-1 to TRBJ2-2; D gene uncertain. The CDR3 covers 11 residues. V shed 2 bases and J shed 6 bases, with 2 bases lying between them. CDR1 SGHRS and CDR2 YFSETQ come from the germline V gene. The chain's CDR3 is CASSFPGELFF. CDR3 bases: TGCGCCAGCAGCTTTCCCGGGGAGCTGTTTTTT.

The V and J genes are TRBV28 and TRBJ2-5; no clear D. Germline CDR1 is MDHEN and CDR2 is SYDVKM. The CDR3 has 14 amino acids. V was shortened by 1 base and J by 5 bases, with 11 bases between the two germline ends. For the CDR3, the DNA is TGTGCCAGCAGTTTATATGTCAGGCGGGAGACCCAGTACTTC. Translated, it gives CASSLYVRRETQYF.

With regard to this clone: Additional DNA sequences in this sample encode the identical CDR3. The gene calls are TRBV4-1 and TRBJ1-1; 7 bases align to TRBD1. With V trimmed by 1 base and J by 0 bases, 2 bases remained unmatched. CDR1 is MGHRA, CDR2 YSYEKL, per germline. The CDR3 runs 15 residues. The DNA for the CDR3 is TGCGCCAGCAGCCAAGGACAGGGTCTGAACACTGAAGCTTTCTTT. This gives the protein CASSQGQGLNTEAFF.

The chain links TRBV28 to TRBJ2-1, with D unresolved. V lost 4 bases to trimming and J lost 2 bases, with 15 bases between them. Germline-derived CDR1 and CDR2 are MDHEN and SYDVKM. The CDR3 totals 16 residues. CDR3 nucleotide sequence: TGTGCCAGCAGTTATTTCTATAGCTACACCTACAATGAGCAGTTCTTC. Protein product: CASSYFYSYTYNEQFF.

The chain carries TRBV11-2 and TRBJ1-6, with a weak D call TRBD1 (6 bases). Deletions cut 3 bases from V and 6 bases from J, with 9 bases between. CDR1 and CDR2 (germline): SGHAT, FQNNGV. This CDR3 contains 14 residues. This CDR3 reads CASSLVRGNSPLHF. The CDR3 nucleotides read TGTGCCAGCAGCTTGGTCAGGGGTAATTCACCCCTCCACTTT.

The chain couples TRBV7-9 to TRBJ2-1, with D tentatively TRBD1 or TRBD2 (5 bases each). In germline, CDR1 is SEHNR, CDR2 FQNEAQ (reference sequence). Between the trimmed V and J ends, which lost 5 bases and 8 bases, there was a span of 22 bases. The CDR3 is made up of 16 amino acids. CDR3 in amino acids: CASSPGHGEKSDEQFF. Here the CDR3 DNA reads TGTGCCAGCAGCCCCGGACACGGGGAGAAAAGCGATGAGCAGTTCTTC. Full variable domain (missing parts from reference TRBV7-9 and TRBJ2-1): DTGVSQNPRHKITKRGQNVTFRCDPISEHNRLYWYRQTLGQGPEFLTYFQNEAQLEKSRLLSDRFSAERPKGSFSTLEIQRTEQGDSAMYLCASSPGHGEKSDEQFFGPGTRLTVL.

This chain links TRBV4-1 with TRBJ2-2; 12 nucleotides line up with TRBD2. This CDR3 region has 16 residues. Unmatched junction bases numbered 7, after V lost 4 bases and J lost 7 bases. Germline-derived CDR1 and CDR2 are MGHRA and YSYEKL. The CDR3 region is CASSRRTSGMIGELFF. CDR3 coding DNA: TGCGCCAGCAGCCGACGGACTAGCGGGATGATCGGGGAGCTGTTTTTT.

V and J are TRBV27 and TRBJ2-5; D remains ambiguous. The last part of the DNA fits TRBJ2-7 better; the J call may be wrong. The CDR3 length is 13 residues. Germline values: CDR1 MNHEY, CDR2 SMNVEV (reference sequence). CDR3 protein: CASSVADSYEQYF. The CDR3 DNA reads as TGTGCCAGCAGTGTCGCTGACTCCTACGAGCAGTACTTC.

This clone came up once. V usage is TRBV4-2 and J usage is TRBJ1-2; 7 bases are shared with TRBD1. CDR1 and CDR2 (germline): LGHNA, YNFKEQ. V gave up 3 bases and J gave up 6 bases; unmatched junction bases: 10. The CDR3 loop spans 15 amino acids. CDR3 in amino acids: CASSQATRGPDGYTF. The CDR3 coding sequence is TGTGCCAGCAGCCAGGCCACGAGGGGGCCCGATGGCTACACCTTC.

V gene TRBV19 combines with J gene TRBJ2-6, with D unclear. CDR3 length equals 13 residues. Trimming took off 3 bases at V and 4 bases at J, with 4 bases between the two ends. CDR1 is LNHDA and CDR2 is SQIVND in the germline V gene (reference sequence). The CDR3 region is CASSMVGANVLTF. The CDR3 DNA reads TGTGCCAGTAGTATGGTAGGGGCCAACGTCCTGACTTTC. Full variable domain (rest looked up from reference TRBV19 and TRBJ2-6): DGGITQSPKYLFRKEGQNVTLSCEQNLNHDAMYWYRQDPGQGLRLIYYSQIVNDFQKGDIAEGYSVSREKKESFPLTVTSAQKNPTAFYLCASSMVGANVLTFGAGSRLTVL.

The chain links TRBV2 to TRBJ2-7, with 13 nucleotides matching TRBD2. The germline gives CDR1 SNHLY, CDR2 FYNNEI. After removal of 10 bases from V and 4 bases from J, the junction contained 4 bases not matched to a gene. The CDR3 contains 13 residues. CDR3 bases: TGTGCCACCCGGACTAGCGGGAGATACGAGCAGTACTTC. As protein: CATRTSGRYEQYF.

The rearrangement joins TRBV10-2 to TRBJ2-3; 7 nucleotides agree with TRBD2. The CDR3 covers 15 residues. V shed 4 bases and J 7 bases; nucleotides not matched to a gene: 11. Per germline, CDR1 WSHSY and CDR2 SAAADI. CDR3 in amino acids: CASSAMKGGSYTQYF. DNA for the CDR3: TGCGCCAGCAGTGCGATGAAGGGCGGGAGTTATACGCAGTATTTT.

The rearrangement uses TRBV7-7 and TRBJ2-7; weak D call: TRBD2 (6 bases). The length of the CDR3 is 16 residues. Between the trimmed V and J ends, which lost 2 bases and 0 bases, there was a span of 14 bases. Looked up from germline, CDR1 is SSHAT and CDR2 is FNYEAQ (reference sequence). The CDR3 bases are TGTGCCAGCAGCTTAAATCTCGGTAGCGGCTCCTACGAGCAGTACTTC. It translates to CASSLNLGSGSYEQYF.

This clone has only a few counts. The chain uses TRBV29-1 and TRBJ1-2; D not resolved. Trimming left V 5 bases short and J 3 bases short, with 13 bases between. This CDR3 is built from 13 residues. Per the germline V gene, CDR1 is SQVTM and CDR2 is ANQGSEA. CDR3 protein: CSVLTADYYGYTF. The CDR3 bases are TGCAGCGTTCTAACAGCGGATTACTATGGCTACACCTTC.

The chain joins TRBV28 to TRBJ2-3; 8 positions match TRBD2. This CDR3 spans 13 amino acids. Germline V gene data show CDR1 as MDHEN and CDR2 as SYDVKM. Trimming took 6 bases from V and 6 from J; bases not matched to a gene: 5. CDR3 residues: CASRLAGGDTQYF. CDR3 sequence (DNA): TGTGCCAGCAGGTTGGCGGGAGGCGATACGCAGTATTTT.